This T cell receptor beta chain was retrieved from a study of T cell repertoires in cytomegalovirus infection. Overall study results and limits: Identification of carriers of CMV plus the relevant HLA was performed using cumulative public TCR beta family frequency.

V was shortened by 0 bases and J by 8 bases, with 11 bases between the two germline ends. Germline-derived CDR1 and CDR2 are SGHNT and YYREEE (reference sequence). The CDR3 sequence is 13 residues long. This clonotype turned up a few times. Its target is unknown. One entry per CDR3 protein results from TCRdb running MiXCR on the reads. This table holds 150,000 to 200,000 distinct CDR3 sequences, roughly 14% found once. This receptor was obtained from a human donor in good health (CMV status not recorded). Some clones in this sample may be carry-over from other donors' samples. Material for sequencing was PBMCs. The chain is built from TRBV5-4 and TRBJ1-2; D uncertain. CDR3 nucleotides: TGTGCCAGCAGCTTGGTTGGGCCGTCCGGCTACACCTTC. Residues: CASSLVGPSGYTF.